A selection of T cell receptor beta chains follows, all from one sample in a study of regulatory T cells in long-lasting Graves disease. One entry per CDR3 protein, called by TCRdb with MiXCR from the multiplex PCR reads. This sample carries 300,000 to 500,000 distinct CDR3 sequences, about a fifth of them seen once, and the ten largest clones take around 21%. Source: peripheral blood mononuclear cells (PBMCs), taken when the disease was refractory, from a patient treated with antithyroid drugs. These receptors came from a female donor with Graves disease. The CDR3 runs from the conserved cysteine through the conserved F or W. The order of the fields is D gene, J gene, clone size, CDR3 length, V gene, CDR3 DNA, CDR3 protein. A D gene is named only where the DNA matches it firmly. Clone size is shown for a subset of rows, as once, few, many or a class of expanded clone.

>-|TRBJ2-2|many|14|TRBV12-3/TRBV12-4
TGTGCCAGCAGTCTACAGGAGTACACCGGGGAGCTGTTTTTT
CASSLQEYTGELFF
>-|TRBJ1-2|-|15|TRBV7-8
TGTGCCAGCAGCCCGGACAGTCGGGAGTACTATGGCTACACCTTC
CASSPDSREYYGYTF
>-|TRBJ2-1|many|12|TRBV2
TGTGCCAGCGGGCAAGACGCGAATGAGCAGTTCTTC
CASGQDANEQFF
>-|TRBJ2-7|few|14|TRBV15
TGTGCCACCAGCAACCCTAGCGCCTCCTACGAGCAGTACTTC
CATSNPSASYEQYF
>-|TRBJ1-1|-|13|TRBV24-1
TGTGCCACCAGTGATTTAGGGGCTCTTGAAGCTTTCTTT
CATSDLGALEAFF
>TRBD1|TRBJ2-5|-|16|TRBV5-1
TGCGCCAGCAGCTGGACCGTGGGATCAGGGGGAGAGACCCAGTACTTC
CASSWTVGSGGETQYF
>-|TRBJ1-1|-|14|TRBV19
TGTGCCAGTAGTATAGGGACGGGGAACACTGAAGCTTTCTTT
CASSIGTGNTEAFF
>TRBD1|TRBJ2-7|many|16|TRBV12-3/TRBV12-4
TGTGCCAGCAGTCCCTGGGGACAGGGGGGATCCTACGAGCAGTACTTC
CASSPWGQGGSYEQYF
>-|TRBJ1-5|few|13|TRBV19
TGTGCCAGTAGTATCCTGGTTGATCAGCCCCAGCATTTT
CASSILVDQPQHF
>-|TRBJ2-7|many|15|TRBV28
TGTGCCAGCAGTCCACCGACTAGTTACGGGCACGAGCAGTACTTC
CASSPPTSYGHEQYF
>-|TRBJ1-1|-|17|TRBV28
TGTGCCAGCAGTTTATATGGGGGTGGTGCAGAAAGCACTGAAGCTTTCTTT
CASSLYGGGAESTEAFF
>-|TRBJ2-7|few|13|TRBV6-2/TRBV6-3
TGTGCCAGCAGGGGCTCGGCGGGCTACGAGCAGTACTTC
CASRGSAGYEQYF
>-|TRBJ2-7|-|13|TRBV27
TGTGCCAGCAGGGAGGCTGGCTCCTACGAGCAGTACTTC
CASREAGSYEQYF
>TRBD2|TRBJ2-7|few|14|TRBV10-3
TGTGCCATCAGGGCCGGGACTAGCGGACACGAGCAGTACTTC
CAIRAGTSGHEQYF
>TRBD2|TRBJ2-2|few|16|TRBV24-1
TGTGCCACCACCCTAGAGGGGAGGGCGAACACCGGGGAGCTGTTTTTT
CATTLEGRANTGELFF
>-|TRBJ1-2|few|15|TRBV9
TGTGCCAGCAGCTTATACAGGGAGTTAGGAGATGGCTACACCTTC
CASSLYRELGDGYTF
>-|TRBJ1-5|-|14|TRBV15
TGTGCCACCAGAGCGCGGGAGGACACAGATACGCAGCATTTT
CATRAREDTDTQHF
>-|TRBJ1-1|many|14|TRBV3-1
TGTGCCAGCAGCCAAGGCAGGAAGAACACTGAAGCTTTCTTT
CASSQGRKNTEAFF
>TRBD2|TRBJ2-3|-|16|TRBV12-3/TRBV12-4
TGTGCCAGCAGACCTGGACTAGCGGGAGCCGCAGATACGCAGTATTTT
CASRPGLAGAADTQYF
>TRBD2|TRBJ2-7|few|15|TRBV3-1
TGTGCCAGCAGCCAAGATGTTGGGAGGGGTGACGAGCAGTACTTC
CASSQDVGRGDEQYF
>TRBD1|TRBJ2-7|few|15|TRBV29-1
TGCAGCGTTGAAGTGGGGGGACAGGGGTCCTACGAGCAGTACTTC
CSVEVGGQGSYEQYF
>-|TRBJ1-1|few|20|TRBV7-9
TGTGCCAGCAGCTTTGGGTCCATAGACCCTACCCCTCCATTCAGAAAGGAAGCTTTCTTT
CASSFGSIDPTPPFRKEAFF
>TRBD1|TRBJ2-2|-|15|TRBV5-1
TGCGCCAGCATTAATACAGGGGGTACCACCGGGGAGCTGTTTTTT
CASINTGGTTGELFF
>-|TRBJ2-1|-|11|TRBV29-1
TGCAGCGTTTGGACAAACAATGAGCAGTTCTTC
CSVWTNNEQFF
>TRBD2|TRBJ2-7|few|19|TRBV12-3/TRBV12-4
TGTGCCAGCAGTTTAGGGGGACTAGCGGGAGTGGGGAGCTCCTACGAGCAGTACTTC
CASSLGGLAGVGSSYEQYF
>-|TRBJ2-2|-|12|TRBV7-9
TGTGCCAGCACCTTCTGGACCGGGGAGCTGTTTTTT
CASTFWTGELFF
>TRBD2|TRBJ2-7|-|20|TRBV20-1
TGCAGTGCTAGAGGTTTAGGGGGACTAGTTGGGCGGGATATCTCCTACGAGCAGTACTTC
CSARGLGGLVGRDISYEQYF
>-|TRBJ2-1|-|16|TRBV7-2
TGTGCCAGCAGCTTGTCCCAGGGAGTGTCCTACAATGAGCAGTTCTTC
CASSLSQGVSYNEQFF
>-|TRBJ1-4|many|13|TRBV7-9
TGTGCCAGCAGCTTATCGGAGTTTCGAAAACTGTTTTTT
CASSLSEFRKLFF
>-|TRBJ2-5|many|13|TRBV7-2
TGTGCCAGCAGCCGAACATACCAAGAGACCCAGTACTTC
CASSRTYQETQYF
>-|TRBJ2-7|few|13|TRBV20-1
TGCAGTGCTAGAGGGCAGGGCGTCGGCGAGCAGTACTTC
CSARGQGVGEQYF
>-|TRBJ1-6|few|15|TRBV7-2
TGTGCCAGCAGCTTCGGCGCCCTGGGATTTTCACCCCTCCACTTT
CASSFGALGFSPLHF
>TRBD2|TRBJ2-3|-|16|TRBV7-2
TGTGCCAGCAGCTCAAATACGGTACTAGCGGTAGATACGCAGTATTTT
CASSSNTVLAVDTQYF
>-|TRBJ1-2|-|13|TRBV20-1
TGCAGTGCTAGGGCTTTGGGGGAAAGTGGCTACACCTTC
CSARALGESGYTF
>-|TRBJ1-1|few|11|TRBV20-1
TGCAGGGGCCGACGGAACACTGAAGCTTTCTTT
CRGRRNTEAFF
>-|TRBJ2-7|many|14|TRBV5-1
TGCGCCAGCAGCTTGGAGGACAAACCCTACGAGCAGTACTTC
CASSLEDKPYEQYF
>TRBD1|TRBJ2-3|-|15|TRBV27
TGTGCCAGCAGTTTACACAGGGGTTTCACAGATACGCAGTATTTT
CASSLHRGFTDTQYF
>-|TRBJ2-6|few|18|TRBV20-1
TGCAGTGCTAGAGGGGACCCATCCAGTAGCTCTGGGGCCAACGTCCTGACTTTC
CSARGDPSSSSGANVLTF
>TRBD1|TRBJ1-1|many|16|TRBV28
TGTGCCAGTACCCGGGTTCCGGGACAGATGAACACTGAAGCTTTCTTT
CASTRVPGQMNTEAFF
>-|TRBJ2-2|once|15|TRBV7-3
TGTGCCAGCAGCTTACTAGGCCATGCTGGCGGGGAGCTGTTTTTT
CASSLLGHAGGELFF
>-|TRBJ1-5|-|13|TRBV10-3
TGTGCCATCAGTCCAGGTGCAAATCAGCCCCAGCATTTT
CAISPGANQPQHF
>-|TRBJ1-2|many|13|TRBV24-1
TGTGCCACCAGTCCAGGGGCAGGCTATGGCTACACCTTC
CATSPGAGYGYTF
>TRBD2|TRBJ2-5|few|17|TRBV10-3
TGTGCCATCAGTCCCAGGGCGACTAGCGGGAGTTTGAAGACCCAGTACTTC
CAISPRATSGSLKTQYF
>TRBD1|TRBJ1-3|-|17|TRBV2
TGTGCCAGCAGTGGAGCCGGGACAGGGCTTCCTGGAAACACCATATATTTT
CASSGAGTGLPGNTIYF
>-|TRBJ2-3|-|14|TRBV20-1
TGCAGTGCAGTAGAGCGGTCACGCACAGATACGCAGTATTTT
CSAVERSRTDTQYF
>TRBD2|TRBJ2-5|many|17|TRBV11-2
TGTGCCAGCACCAAAGGTTTGGGACTAGCGGGAGTCGAGACCCAGTACTTC
CASTKGLGLAGVETQYF
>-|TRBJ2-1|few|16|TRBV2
TGTGCCAGCATTTGGACAGCGCCGGGCGGGGGAAATGAGCAGTTCTTC
CASIWTAPGGGNEQFF
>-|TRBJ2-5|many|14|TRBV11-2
TGTGCCAGCAGCTTAGTTGTCGGGACAGAGACCCAGTACTTC
CASSLVVGTETQYF
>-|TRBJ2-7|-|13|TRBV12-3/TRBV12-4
TGTGCCAGCACCCTAGGGGTAACCTACGAGCAGTACTTC
CASTLGVTYEQYF
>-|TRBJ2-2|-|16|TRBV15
TGTGCCACCAGCAGAGAGGAACAGCCGAACACCGGGGAGCTGTTTTTT
CATSREEQPNTGELFF
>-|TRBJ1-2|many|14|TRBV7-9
TGTGCCAGCAGCTTAGTAGGGGACTACTATGGCTACACCTTC
CASSLVGDYYGYTF
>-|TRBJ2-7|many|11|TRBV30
TGTGCCTTGAAGGAGGGTTACGAGCAGTACTTC
CALKEGYEQYF
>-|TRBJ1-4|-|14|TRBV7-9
TGTGCCAGCAGCCCCCGGGCCTCAAATGAAAAACTGTTTTTT
CASSPRASNEKLFF
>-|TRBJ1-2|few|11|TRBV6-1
TGTGCCAGCAGGGACATCTATGGCTACACCTTC
CASRDIYGYTF
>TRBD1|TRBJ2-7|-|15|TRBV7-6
TGTGCCAGCAGCCTTGGGACAGATATCTCCTACGAGCAGTACTTC
CASSLGTDISYEQYF